This T cell receptor beta chain was captured in a study of spatial heterogeneity in lung cancer. Background on the study: The donors, 70 to 80 patients with untreated early-stage non-small cell lung cancer, provided the samples. PBMC samples from follow-up, when available, were sequenced at a median of roughly two years post-resection.

Findings and limits, study-wide: Expanded tumor TCRs that were ubiquitous appeared in blood more at resection than follow-up.

CDR3 size: 14 residues. Trimming removed 1 base from V and 7 bases from J, with 11 bases in between. CDR1 and CDR2 (germline): SGHTA, FQGNSA. TCRdb called the 5' RACE reads again in MiXCR, with one record for every CDR3 protein. This sample has approximately 93,000 distinct CDR3 sequences, with approximately 19% found just once. The time point here: blood at routine non-recurrence follow-up after resection. This clonotype was counted a few times. What it binds is not known. The V gene is TRBV7-2, the J gene TRBJ2-1; D unclear. The sequencing here drew on PBMCs, taken at follow-up. The TCR originated in a male donor with early-stage non-small cell lung cancer. The CDR3 sequence: CASSLVPNLNEQFF. The DNA for the CDR3 is TGTGCCAGCAGCTTAGTACCCAACCTGAATGAGCAGTTCTTC.